This T cell receptor beta chain originates from a study of spatial heterogeneity in lung cancer. The sample's time point: sample taken at primary tumor resection. Tumor, nontumor lung or frozen PBMC supplied whole RNA, sequenced without sorting. Samples were donated by 72 untreated early-stage non-small cell lung cancer patients. TCRdb re-called the 5' RACE reads with MiXCR, one entry per CDR3 protein. The sample lists over 14,000 distinct CDR3 sequences, 10% to 12% occurring once. After removal of 5 bases from V and 4 bases from J, the junction contained 6 bases not matched to a gene. Germline CDR1 MNHNS, CDR2 SASEGT. This CDR3 is built from 15 residues.

The V call is TRBV6-1, the J call TRBJ1-1; TRBD1 agrees at 11 bases. The sample here was PBMCs, taken at surgery. The clonotype originates from a female donor with early-stage non-small cell lung cancer. The CDR3 DNA reads TGTGCCAGCAGTAACCCGGGACAGGGGGTCACTGAAGCTTTCTTT. Translating gives CASSNPGQGVTEAFF.